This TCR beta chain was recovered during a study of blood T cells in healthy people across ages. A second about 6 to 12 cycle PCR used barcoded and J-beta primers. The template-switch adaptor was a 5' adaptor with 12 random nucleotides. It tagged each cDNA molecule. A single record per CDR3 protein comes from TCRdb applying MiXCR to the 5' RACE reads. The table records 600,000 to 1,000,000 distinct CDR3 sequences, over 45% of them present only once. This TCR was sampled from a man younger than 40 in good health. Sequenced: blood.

CDR3 nucleotides: TGTGCCAGCGGTCGTACGGGGGGGGCCAATGAGCAGTTCTTC. As protein: CASGRTGGANEQFF. V and J are TRBV7-2 and TRBJ2-1, with 8 bases identical to TRBD2. From germline, CDR1 is SGHTA and CDR2 FQGNSA. V lost 8 bases and J lost 6; bases outside the gene matches: 9. The CDR3 covers 14 residues. Based on the CDR3 plus reference TRBV7-2 and TRBJ2-1, the full variable domain is GAGVSQSPSNKVTEKGKDVELRCDPISGHTALYWYRQSLGQGLEFLIYFQGNSAPDKSGLPSDRFSAERTGGSVSTLTIQRTQQEDSAVYLCASGRTGGANEQFFGPGTRLTVL.